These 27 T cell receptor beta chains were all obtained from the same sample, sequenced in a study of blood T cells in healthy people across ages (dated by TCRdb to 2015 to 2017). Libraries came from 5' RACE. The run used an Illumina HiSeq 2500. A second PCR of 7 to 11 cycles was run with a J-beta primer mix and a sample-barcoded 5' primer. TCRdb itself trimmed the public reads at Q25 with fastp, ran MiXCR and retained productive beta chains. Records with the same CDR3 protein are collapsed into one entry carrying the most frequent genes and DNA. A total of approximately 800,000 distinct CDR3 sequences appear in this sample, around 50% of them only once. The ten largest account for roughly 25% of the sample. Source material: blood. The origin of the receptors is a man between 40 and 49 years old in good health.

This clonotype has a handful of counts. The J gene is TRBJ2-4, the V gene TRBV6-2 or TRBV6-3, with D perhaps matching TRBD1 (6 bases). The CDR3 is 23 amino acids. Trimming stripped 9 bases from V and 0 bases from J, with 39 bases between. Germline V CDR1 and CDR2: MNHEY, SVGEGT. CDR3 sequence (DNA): TGTGCCAGGACCAACCAACAGGGAAGGGGATCGCCTGCTCCTTCTCTAGCCAAAAACATTCAGTACTTC. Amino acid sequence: CARTNQQGRGSPAPSLAKNIQYF.

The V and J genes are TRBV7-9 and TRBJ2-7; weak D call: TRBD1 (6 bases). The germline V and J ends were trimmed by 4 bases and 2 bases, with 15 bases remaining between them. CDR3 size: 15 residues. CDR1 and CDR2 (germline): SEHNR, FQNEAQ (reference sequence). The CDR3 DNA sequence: TGTGCCAGCAGCTCACCCGGGACACGAGCCTACGAGCAGTACTTC. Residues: CASSSPGTRAYEQYF.

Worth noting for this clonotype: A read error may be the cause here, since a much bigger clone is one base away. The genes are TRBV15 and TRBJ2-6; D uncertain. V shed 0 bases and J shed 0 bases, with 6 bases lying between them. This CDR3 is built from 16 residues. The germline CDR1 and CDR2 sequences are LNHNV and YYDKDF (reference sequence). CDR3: CATSRDHGSGANVLTF. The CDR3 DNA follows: TGTGCCACCAGCAGAGATCACGGCTCTGGGGCCAACGTCCTGACTTTC.

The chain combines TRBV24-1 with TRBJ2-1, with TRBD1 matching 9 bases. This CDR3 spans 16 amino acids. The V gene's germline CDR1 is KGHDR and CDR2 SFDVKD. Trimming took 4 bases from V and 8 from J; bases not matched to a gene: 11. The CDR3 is CATSDPGTGSMYEQFF. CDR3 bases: TGTGCCACCAGTGACCCCGGGACAGGGAGTATGTATGAGCAGTTCTTC.

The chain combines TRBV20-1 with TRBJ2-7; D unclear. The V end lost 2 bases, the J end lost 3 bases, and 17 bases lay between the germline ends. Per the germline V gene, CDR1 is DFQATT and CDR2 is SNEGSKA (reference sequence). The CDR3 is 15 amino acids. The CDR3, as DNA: TGCAGTGCTAGACCGACAAGGACGAATCACTACGAGCAGTACTTC. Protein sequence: CSARPTRTNHYEQYF.

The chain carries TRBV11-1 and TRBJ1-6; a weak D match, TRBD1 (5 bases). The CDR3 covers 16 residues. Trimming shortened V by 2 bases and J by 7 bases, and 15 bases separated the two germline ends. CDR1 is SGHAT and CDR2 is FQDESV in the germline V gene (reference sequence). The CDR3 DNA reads TGTGCCAGCAGCTTATTAAGGGGAAACCGGAATTCACCCCTCCACTTT. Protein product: CASSLLRGNRNSPLHF. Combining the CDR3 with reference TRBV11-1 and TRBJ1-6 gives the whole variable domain EAEVAQSPRYKITEKSQAVAFWCDPISGHATLYWYRQILGQGPELLVQFQDESVVDDSQLPKDRFSAERLKGVDSTLKIQPAELGDSAMYLCASSLLRGNRNSPLHFGNGTRLTVT.

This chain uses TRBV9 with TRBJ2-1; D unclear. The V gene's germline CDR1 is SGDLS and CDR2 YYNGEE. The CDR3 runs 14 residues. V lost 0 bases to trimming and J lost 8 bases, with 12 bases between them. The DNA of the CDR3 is TGTGCCAGCAGCGTAGAACAGTTGTCCGATGAGCAGTTCTTC. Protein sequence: CASSVEQLSDEQFF. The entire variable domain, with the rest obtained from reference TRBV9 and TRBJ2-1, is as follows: DSGVTQTPKHLITATGQRVTLRCSPRSGDLSVYWYQQSLDQGLQFLIQYYNGEERAKGNILERFSAQQFPDLHSELNLSSLELGDSALYFCASSVEQLSDEQFFGPGTRLTVL.

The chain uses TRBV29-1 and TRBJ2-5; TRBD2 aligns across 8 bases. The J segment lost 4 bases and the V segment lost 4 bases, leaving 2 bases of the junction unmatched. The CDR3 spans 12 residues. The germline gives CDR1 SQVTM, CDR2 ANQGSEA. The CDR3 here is CSVGLAGETQYF. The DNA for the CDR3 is TGCAGCGTTGGGCTAGCGGGAGAGACCCAGTACTTC.

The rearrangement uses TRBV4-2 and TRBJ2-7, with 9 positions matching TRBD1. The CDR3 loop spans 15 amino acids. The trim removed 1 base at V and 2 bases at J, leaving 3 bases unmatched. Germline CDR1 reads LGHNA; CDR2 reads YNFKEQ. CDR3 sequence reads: CASSQGDRATYEQYF. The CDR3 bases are TGTGCCAGCAGCCAAGGGGACAGGGCCACCTACGAGCAGTACTTC.

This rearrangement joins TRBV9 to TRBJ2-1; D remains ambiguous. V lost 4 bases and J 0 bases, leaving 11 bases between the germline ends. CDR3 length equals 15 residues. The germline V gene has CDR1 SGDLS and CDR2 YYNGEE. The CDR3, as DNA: TGTGCCAGCAGCAATTTAAGAGCCTCCTACAATGAGCAGTTCTTC. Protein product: CASSNLRASYNEQFF.

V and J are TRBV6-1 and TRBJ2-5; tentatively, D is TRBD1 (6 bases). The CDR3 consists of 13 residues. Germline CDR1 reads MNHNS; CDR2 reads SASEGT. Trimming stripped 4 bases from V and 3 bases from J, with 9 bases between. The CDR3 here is CASSVDSKETQYF. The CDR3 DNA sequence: TGTGCCAGCAGTGTGGACAGTAAAGAGACCCAGTACTTC.

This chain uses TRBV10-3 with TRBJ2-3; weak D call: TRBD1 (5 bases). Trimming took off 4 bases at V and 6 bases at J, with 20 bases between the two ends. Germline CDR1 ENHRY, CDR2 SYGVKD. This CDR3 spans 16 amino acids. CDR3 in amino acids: CAISANGAKSSDTQYF. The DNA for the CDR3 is TGTGCCATCAGTGCAAATGGGGCCAAAAGTTCGGATACGCAGTATTTT.

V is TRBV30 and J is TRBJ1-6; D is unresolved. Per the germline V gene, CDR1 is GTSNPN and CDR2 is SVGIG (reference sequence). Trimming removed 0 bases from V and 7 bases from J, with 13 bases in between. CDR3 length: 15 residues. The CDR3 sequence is CAWSVLGSRNSPLHF. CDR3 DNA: TGTGCCTGGAGTGTACTTGGGTCTAGGAATTCACCCCTCCACTTT.

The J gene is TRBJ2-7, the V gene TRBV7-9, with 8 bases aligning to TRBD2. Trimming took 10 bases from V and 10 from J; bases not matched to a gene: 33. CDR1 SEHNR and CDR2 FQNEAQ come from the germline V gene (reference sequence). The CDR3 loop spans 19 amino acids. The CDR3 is CATSDLFRTSSSLREAQYF. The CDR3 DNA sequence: TGTGCCACCTCCGATTTATTTCGGACTAGCTCCTCCCTTAGGGAGGCCCAGTACTTC.

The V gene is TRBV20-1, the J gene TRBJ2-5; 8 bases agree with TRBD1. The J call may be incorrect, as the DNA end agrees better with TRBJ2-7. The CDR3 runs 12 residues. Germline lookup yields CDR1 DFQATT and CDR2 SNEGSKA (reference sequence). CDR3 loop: CSAGGQGGEQYF. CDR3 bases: TGCAGTGCTGGCGGACAGGGCGGCGAGCAGTACTTC.

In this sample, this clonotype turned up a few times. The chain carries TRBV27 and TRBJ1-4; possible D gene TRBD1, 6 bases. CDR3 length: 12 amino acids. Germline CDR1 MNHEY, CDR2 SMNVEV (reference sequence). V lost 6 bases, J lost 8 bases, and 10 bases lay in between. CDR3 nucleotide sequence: TGTGCCAGCAGCGAAAGGGGGGAAAAACTGTTTTTT. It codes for CASSERGEKLFF.

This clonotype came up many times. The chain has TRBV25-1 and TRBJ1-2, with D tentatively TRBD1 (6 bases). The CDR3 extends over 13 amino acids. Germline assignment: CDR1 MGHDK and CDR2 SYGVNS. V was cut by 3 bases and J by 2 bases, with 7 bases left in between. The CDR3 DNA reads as TGTGCCAGCAGTGAGGGGACAAACTATGGCTACACCTTC. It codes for CASSEGTNYGYTF.

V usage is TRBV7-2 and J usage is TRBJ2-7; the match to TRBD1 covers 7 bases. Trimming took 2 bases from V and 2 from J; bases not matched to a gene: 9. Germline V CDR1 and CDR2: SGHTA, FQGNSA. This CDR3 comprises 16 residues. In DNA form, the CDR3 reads TGTGCCAGCAGCTTAAACAGGGGTATGGGCCCCTACGAGCAGTACTTC. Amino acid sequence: CASSLNRGMGPYEQYF.

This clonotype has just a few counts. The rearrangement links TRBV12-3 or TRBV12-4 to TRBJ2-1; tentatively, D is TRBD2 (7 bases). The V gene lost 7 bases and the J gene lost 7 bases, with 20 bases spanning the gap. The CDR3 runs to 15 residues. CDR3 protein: CASNRGEGGPNEQFF. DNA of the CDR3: TGTGCCAGCAACCGAGGGGAGGGGGGCCCAAATGAGCAGTTCTTC.

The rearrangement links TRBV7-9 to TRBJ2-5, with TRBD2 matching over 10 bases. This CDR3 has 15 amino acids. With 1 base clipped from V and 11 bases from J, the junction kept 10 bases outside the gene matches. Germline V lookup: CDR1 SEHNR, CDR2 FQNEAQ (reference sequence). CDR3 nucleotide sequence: TGTGCCAGCAGCTTAGGGGGACTAGCGTTGGATGAGCAGTACTTC. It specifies CASSLGGLALDEQYF.

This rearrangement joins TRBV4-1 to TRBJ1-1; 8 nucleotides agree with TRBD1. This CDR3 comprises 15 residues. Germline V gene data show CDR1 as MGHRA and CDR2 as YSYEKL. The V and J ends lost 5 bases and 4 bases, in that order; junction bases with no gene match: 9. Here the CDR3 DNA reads TGCGCCAGCAGCGGAAGAGGACAGGGAATCACTGAAGCTTTCTTT. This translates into CASSGRGQGITEAFF.

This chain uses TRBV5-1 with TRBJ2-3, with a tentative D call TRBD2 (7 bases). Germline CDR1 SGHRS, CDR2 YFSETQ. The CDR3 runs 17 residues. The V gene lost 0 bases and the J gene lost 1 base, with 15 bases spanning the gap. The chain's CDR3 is CASSLVGGAAGTDTQYF. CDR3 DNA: TGCGCCAGCAGCTTGGTAGGGGGGGCCGCGGGCACAGATACGCAGTATTTT.

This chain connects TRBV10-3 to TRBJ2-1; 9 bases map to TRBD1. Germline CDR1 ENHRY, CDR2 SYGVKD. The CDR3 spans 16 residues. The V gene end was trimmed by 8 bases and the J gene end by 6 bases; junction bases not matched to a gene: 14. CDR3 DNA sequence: TGTGCCATCCCGAAGGGGGTGACAGGGGGGGTCAATGAGCAGTTCTTC. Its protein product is CAIPKGVTGGVNEQFF.

The CDR3 region is CASSLSDSSYNEQFF. In nucleotides, the CDR3 is TGTGCCAGCAGCTTATCAGACAGCTCCTACAATGAGCAGTTCTTC. The gene calls are TRBV7-9 and TRBJ2-1; tentatively, D is TRBD1 (5 bases). This CDR3 is built from 15 residues. CDR1 is SEHNR, CDR2 FQNEAQ, per germline (reference sequence). V dropped 2 bases and J dropped 0 bases, with 8 bases sitting between them.

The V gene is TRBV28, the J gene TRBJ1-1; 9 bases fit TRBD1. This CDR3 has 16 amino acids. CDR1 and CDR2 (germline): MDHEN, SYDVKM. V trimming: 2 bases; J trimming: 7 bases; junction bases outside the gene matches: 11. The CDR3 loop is CASSLANRDRVGEAFF. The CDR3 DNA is TGTGCCAGCAGTTTAGCCAACCGGGACAGGGTAGGTGAAGCTTTCTTT.

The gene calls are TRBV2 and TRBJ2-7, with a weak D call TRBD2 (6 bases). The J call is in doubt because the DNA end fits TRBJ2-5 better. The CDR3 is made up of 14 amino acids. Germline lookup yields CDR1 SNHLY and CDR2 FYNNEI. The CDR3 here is CASSDVGLQETQYF. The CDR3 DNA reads TGTGCCAGCAGTGATGTGGGACTCCAAGAGACCCAGTACTTC.

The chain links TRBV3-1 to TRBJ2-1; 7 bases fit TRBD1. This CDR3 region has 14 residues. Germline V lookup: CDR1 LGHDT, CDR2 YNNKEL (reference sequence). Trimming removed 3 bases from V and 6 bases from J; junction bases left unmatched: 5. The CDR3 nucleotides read TGTGCCAGCAGCCATGACAGGGTTCTCAATGAGCAGTTCTTC. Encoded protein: CASSHDRVLNEQFF.